This is a list of T cell receptor beta chains from one sample in a study of shared clonotypes between healthy human individuals. Profiling relied on immunoSEQ multiplex PCR, and the TCRdb table lists in-frame clones only, not all of them. The sample holds about 1 million clones, about 75% seen once. Sequencing was done on a sample of memory CD4+ T cells sorted from blood. These TCRs come from a man aged 18 to 35 in good health. Both conserved end residues are part of each CDR3. A D gene is named only where the DNA matches it firmly. Size values are once, few and many counts, or a class for expanded clones, and some rows have none.

size | length | J | V | D | DNA | CDR3
few | 15 | TRBJ2-1 | TRBV6-5 | TRBD2 | TGTGCCAGCAGGGCAGCGGGGGAGGATATTAATGAGCAGTTCTTC | CASRAAGEDINEQFF
. | 12 | TRBJ2-5 | TRBV29-1 | . | TGCAGCGTTGAGTCAGGGTCGGAGACCCAGTACTTC | CSVESGSETQYF
few | 15 | TRBJ1-1 | TRBV4-1 | . | TGCGCCAGCAGCCAAGATAGGGCAGTCCGGACTGAAGCTTTCTTT | CASSQDRAVRTEAFF
. | 13 | TRBJ2-1 | TRBV30 | . | TGTGCCTCCCGGGGGGCTCCGGGGTCTGAGCAGTTCTTC | CASRGAPGSEQFF
. | 16 | TRBJ2-2 | TRBV4-3 | TRBD2 | TGCGCCAGCAGTCGGGGACTAGCGGGCAAGACCGGGGAGCTGTTTTTT | CASSRGLAGKTGELFF
once | 16 | TRBJ2-2 | TRBV11-3 | TRBD2 | TGTGCCAGCAGCAGACTAGCGGCCTCGAACACCGGGGAGCTGTTTTTT | CASSRLAASNTGELFF
. | 12 | TRBJ2-2 | TRBV27 | . | TGTGCCAGCAGCCGGACCGGCGGGGAGCTGTTTTTT | CASSRTGGELFF
. | 18 | TRBJ2-5 | TRBV4-1 | TRBD2 | TGCGCCAGCAGCCAAGGCGATCTAGCGGGGGTTTTCCAAGAGACCCAGTACTTC | CASSQGDLAGVFQETQYF
few | 13 | TRBJ1-2 | TRBV28 | . | TGTGCCAGCAGTTTGGGCAGGGTTCGCGGCTACACCTTC | CASSLGRVRGYTF
few | 11 | TRBJ1-1 | TRBV2 | . | TGTGCCAGCAGTGAGGGGTTCGGAGCTTTCTTT | CASSEGFGAFF
. | 15 | TRBJ2-5 | TRBV4-2 | . | TGTGCCAGCAGCCAAGATAATGCAGGGTCAGAGACCCAGTACTTC | CASSQDNAGSETQYF
. | 12 | TRBJ1-5 | TRBV2 | . | TGTGCCAGCAGCCACAGGGATCAGCCCCAGCATTTT | CASSHRDQPQHF
. | 15 | TRBJ2-1 | TRBV30 | TRBD1 | TGTGCCTGGAACGCAGGCCGACAGGGTAACAATGAGCAGTTCTTC | CAWNAGRQGNNEQFF
. | 14 | TRBJ2-5 | TRBV2 | . | TGTGCCAGCAGGGCTAGCGTGATACAAGAGACCCAGTACTTC | CASRASVIQETQYF
few | 11 | TRBJ1-2 | TRBV29-1 | TRBD1 | TGCAGCGTGGGACAGAACTATGGCTACACCTTC | CSVGQNYGYTF
. | 14 | TRBJ2-1 | TRBV5-6 | . | TGTGCCAGCAGCTTTAAGTCCAGGCTCAATGAGCAGTTCTTC | CASSFKSRLNEQFF
. | 15 | TRBJ1-2 | TRBV18 | . | TGTGCCAGCTCACCCGGGACGGTTGCTAACTATGGCTACACCTTC | CASSPGTVANYGYTF
. | 15 | TRBJ2-3 | TRBV2 | TRBD1 | TGTGCCAGCAGCCCCGGGACAGCAAGTACAGATACGCAGTATTTT | CASSPGTASTDTQYF
once | 16 | TRBJ2-1 | TRBV7-2 | TRBD1 | TGTGCCAGCAGCGTGGACAGGGCCGGGACCAGAAATGAGCAGTTCTTC | CASSVDRAGTRNEQFF
few | 16 | TRBJ2-3 | TRBV2 | TRBD2 | TGTGCCAGCGGAAGAGATGCGGGGGTCCCCACAGATACGCAGTATTTT | CASGRDAGVPTDTQYF
. | 12 | TRBJ1-4 | TRBV7-8 | . | TGTGCCAGCAGGGGCACTAATGAAAAACTGTTTTTT | CASRGTNEKLFF
once | 13 | TRBJ2-3 | TRBV25-1 | TRBD1 | TGTGCCAGCAGGACAGGGGGAACAGATACGCAGTATTTT | CASRTGGTDTQYF
. | 15 | TRBJ1-5 | TRBV11-2 | TRBD1 | TGTGCCAGCAGCTTAGATTGGACAGGGGATCAGCCCCAGCATTTT | CASSLDWTGDQPQHF
. | 16 | TRBJ1-1 | TRBV5-4 | . | TGTGCCAGCAGCTTGGAACGGGGGGCGCGGAACACTGAAGCTTTCTTT | CASSLERGARNTEAFF
. | 16 | TRBJ2-2 | TRBV18 | . | TGTGCCAGCTCACCTGGGACGGATTCTGTCACCGGGGAGCTGTTTTTT | CASSPGTDSVTGELFF
. | 11 | TRBJ1-1 | TRBV7-8 | . | TGTGCCAGCAGCCCCGGGAGGGAAGCTTTCTTT | CASSPGREAFF
. | 14 | TRBJ1-5 | TRBV6-1 | . | TGTGCCAGCGGGGAAAAGGGTAGCAATCAGCCCCAGCATTTT | CASGEKGSNQPQHF
few | 11 | TRBJ2-7 | TRBV6-1 | . | TGTGCCAGCAGTAGGGGTTACGAGCAGTACTTC | CASSRGYEQYF
. | 15 | TRBJ2-5 | TRBV5-4 | TRBD2 | TGTGCCAGCAGCTCGACTAGCGGGACGTCGGAGACCCAGTACTTC | CASSSTSGTSETQYF
. | 16 | TRBJ1-3 | TRBV28 | . | TGTGCCAGCATTAATAGCGCAGGGATCTCTGGAAACACCATATATTTT | CASINSAGISGNTIYF
many | 15 | TRBJ1-5 | TRBV27 | . | TGTGCCAGCAGTTTATCCGGGGGAGGGAATCAGCCCCAGCATTTT | CASSLSGGGNQPQHF
. | 14 | TRBJ1-1 | TRBV10-2 | . | TGCGCCAGCAGTGATAGTGAGGGGCTGGCTGAAGCTTTCTTT | CASSDSEGLAEAFF
. | 12 | TRBJ2-5 | TRBV7-2 | . | TGTGCCAGCAGCTTAGGTCGGGAGACCCAGTACTTC | CASSLGRETQYF
. | 13 | TRBJ2-1 | TRBV14 | . | TGTGCCAGCAGCTCCCTGTTTGCCCCTGAGCAGTTCTTC | CASSSLFAPEQFF
once | 15 | TRBJ1-1 | TRBV6-1 | TRBD1 | TGTGCCAGCAGTGAATGGGACAGGGTGGGCACTGAAGCTTTCTTT | CASSEWDRVGTEAFF
. | 13 | TRBJ1-2 | TRBV7-2 | . | TGTGCCAGCAGCTTTCAGCAGGGCTATGGCTACACCTTC | CASSFQQGYGYTF
. | 12 | TRBJ1-5 | TRBV18 | . | TGTGCCAGCTCACAGGACTTTGGGGCCCAGCATTTT | CASSQDFGAQHF
. | 22 | TRBJ2-6 | TRBV9 | . | TGTGCCAGCAGCGTAGAACGCCCTAAACCGGGACAAGTCCTATCTGGGGCCAACGTCCTGACTTTC | CASSVERPKPGQVLSGANVLTF
. | 15 | TRBJ2-3 | TRBV9 | TRBD2 | TGTGCCAGCAGCACCCGACTAGCGGGCACAGATACGCAGTATTTT | CASSTRLAGTDTQYF
once | 12 | TRBJ2-7 | TRBV5-1 | . | TGCGCCAGCAGGACAGACCACTACGAGCAGTACTTC | CASRTDHYEQYF
few | 13 | TRBJ1-1 | TRBV29-1 | . | TGCAGCGTTGGCCACGGGCCGAACACTGAAGCTTTCTTT | CSVGHGPNTEAFF
. | 13 | TRBJ1-1 | TRBV10-1 | . | TGCGCCAGCAGTTACGGCACCAACACTGAAGCTTTCTTT | CASSYGTNTEAFF
few | 14 | TRBJ2-7 | TRBV6-6 | . | TGTGCCAGCAGCGAAACGGACCGTGCCTACGAGCAGTACTTC | CASSETDRAYEQYF
. | 14 | TRBJ2-1 | TRBV2 | . | TGTGCCAGCAGTGAAGGGTGGCAGCGTAATGAGCAGTTCTTC | CASSEGWQRNEQFF
once | 14 | TRBJ2-5 | TRBV21-1 | . | TGTGCGGGGCCTGGGACAGGAGCCGTGAAGACCCAGTACTTC | CAGPGTGAVKTQYF
. | 13 | TRBJ1-2 | TRBV30 | . | TGTGCCTGGAGTCGGAACAGAGACTATGGCTACACCTTC | CAWSRNRDYGYTF
. | 14 | TRBJ2-5 | TRBV7-2 | . | TGTGCCAGCAGCCCCGTAAGGGATAAAGAGACCCAGTACTTC | CASSPVRDKETQYF
. | 15 | TRBJ2-7 | TRBV28 | TRBD1 | TGTGCCAGCAGTCCCGGGACAGGGCGTACCTACGAGCAGTACTTC | CASSPGTGRTYEQYF
. | 16 | TRBJ2-1 | TRBV5-1 | TRBD2 | TGCGCCAGCAGCCCTAGCGGGACTAGCTCCTACAATGAGCAGTTCTTC | CASSPSGTSSYNEQFF
. | 15 | TRBJ2-2 | TRBV28 | . | TGTGCCAGCGGTTTCCCAGCGGTAAACACCGGGGAGCTGTTTTTT | CASGFPAVNTGELFF
. | 16 | TRBJ2-7 | TRBV18 | TRBD1 | TGTGCCAGCTCACCGACCAGGGCACAGGGGGCCCACGAGCAGTACTTC | CASSPTRAQGAHEQYF
. | 13 | TRBJ1-1 | TRBV29-1 | TRBD1 | TGCAGCGTTGTGAGGGGGCGGGGCACTGAAGCTTTCTTT | CSVVRGRGTEAFF
once | 10 | TRBJ2-3 | TRBV10-2 | . | TGCGCCAGCATGTTCGAATCGCAGTATTTT | CASMFESQYF
. | 13 | TRBJ1-1 | TRBV5-1 | . | TGCGCCAGCAGCCCGGGCGGGGGAACTGAAGCTTTCTTT | CASSPGGGTEAFF
. | 13 | TRBJ2-2 | TRBV6-1 | . | TGTGCCAGCGGCCCGCTTAACACCGGGGAGCTGTTTTTT | CASGPLNTGELFF